This T cell receptor (beta chain) stems from a study of shared clonotypes between healthy human individuals. Turning to the study itself: Every donor yielded three CD4 naive, three CD4 memory, two CD8 naive and one CD8 memory plate.

The CDR3 runs 12 residues. Germline V gives CDR1 SEHNR, CDR2 FQNEAQ (reference sequence). Trimming cost V 5 bases and J 1 base, with 5 bases left between them. The protocol was immunoSEQ multiplex PCR, while the TCRdb copy is restricted to in-frame clones and leaves out a portion. The table has about 700,000 clones, 74% seen once. This clone was counted a few times. Antigen unknown. General study results and limits: Depth was large, yet rarefaction showed that sorted-subset sequencing was incomplete.

Healthy HIV-negative adults without recent acute infections or vaccinations served as donors. The sequence was collected from a woman younger than 45 in good health. Sequencing was performed on memory CD4+ T cells sorted from blood. Subset of the sample: CD45RA-negative fraction. The chain carries TRBV7-9 and TRBJ1-1; no clear D. Here the CDR3 DNA reads TGTGCCAGCAGCACGAAGAACACTGAAGCTTTCTTT. Translation gives CASSTKNTEAFF.